This T cell receptor beta chain was recovered during a study of T cell responses to AZD1222 COVID-19 vaccine. Overall study findings and caveats: Most donors were white British and more were female, and clonal diversity was possibly underestimated. Spike-specific TCR breadth and depth grew following two AZD1222 doses.

A remark on this clone: Its antigen is unidentified.

CDR3 length: 14 residues. Germline CDR1 reads LNHDA; CDR2 reads SQIVND (reference sequence). J lost 3 bases, V lost 7 bases, and 6 bases had no gene match. Profiling relied on immunoSEQ multiplex PCR, and the TCRdb table lists in-frame clones only, not all of them. The sample has some 130,000 clones, 85% to 90% seen once. The sample here was peripheral blood, taken on day 0 of AZD1222 vaccination. The TCR comes from an adult in good health. The V and J genes are TRBV19 and TRBJ1-2; 9 nucleotides agree with TRBD1. CDR3 region: CASMTGGRDYGYTF. In nucleotides, the CDR3 is TGTGCCAGTATGACAGGGGGGCGAGACTATGGCTACACCTTC.